The 22 T cell receptor beta chains below all came from one sample that was sequenced in a study of untreated major depressive disorder. No antigen has been identified for these receptors. Regarding the study as a whole: Depressed patients' CD4+ T cells carried increased TRBV05-01 (Vbeta 5.1) usage versus control CD4+ T cells.

The assay was immunoSEQ multiplex PCR, and TCRdb's table has in-frame clones only and misses some. In the table there are about 19,000 clones, 80% to 95% of which are singletons. The specimen sequenced was CD4+ T cells from PBMCs. These receptors came from a woman aged 40 to 50 with major depressive disorder.

The V gene is TRBV7-3, the J gene TRBJ2-2, with D maybe TRBD2 (6 bases). The CDR3 contains 18 residues. Trimming took 4 bases from V and 0 from J, leaving 18 bases between them. Per germline, CDR1 SGHTA and CDR2 FQGTGA. The CDR3 loop is CASSSYFSGLANTGELFF. CDR3 nucleotides: TGTGCCAGCAGCTCCTATTTTAGCGGCCTCGCGAACACCGGGGAGCTGTTTTTT.

The V call is TRBV19, the J call TRBJ2-3, with 11 positions matching TRBD1. V trimming: 7 bases; J trimming: 5 bases; junction bases outside the gene matches: 8. CDR3 length: 15 amino acids. Germline CDR1 reads LNHDA; CDR2 reads SQIVND (reference sequence). CDR3 DNA sequence: TGTGCCAGTACCTTAGGGACAGGGGGGAAAGATACGCAGTATTTT. This sequence encodes CASTLGTGGKDTQYF.

A few counts support this clone. The CDR3 loop is CASRVGEANEKLFF. In DNA form, the CDR3 reads TGCGCCAGCAGGGTAGGTGAAGCGAATGAAAAACTGTTTTTT. This chain joins TRBV5-1 and TRBJ1-4; D ambiguous. V was cut by 5 bases and J by 5 bases, with 13 bases left in between. Germline CDR1 SGHRS, CDR2 YFSETQ. The CDR3 loop spans 14 amino acids.

The chain has TRBV29-1 and TRBJ1-1; 10 bases are shared with TRBD1. Looked up from germline, CDR1 is SQVTM and CDR2 is ANQGSEA. The length of the CDR3 is 12 residues. J was trimmed by 4 bases and V by 6 bases; bases with no gene match: 2. The CDR3 DNA is TGCAGCGTGCGGACAGGGGGCACTGAAGCTTTCTTT. Its translation is CSVRTGGTEAFF.

This clone was picked up a small number of times. The chain has TRBV11-2 and TRBJ2-2, with 8 bases aligning to TRBD1. This CDR3 has 16 amino acids. Per the germline V gene, CDR1 is SGHAT and CDR2 is FQNNGV. V dropped 5 bases and J dropped 3; count of bases not matched to a gene: 8. In DNA form, the CDR3 reads TGTGCCAGCAGCCTGGACAGGGATCGGGACACCGGGGAGCTGTTTTTT. It translates to CASSLDRDRDTGELFF.

The chain uses TRBV18 and TRBJ2-2, with 8 bases that match TRBD2. The V gene end was trimmed by 6 bases and the J gene end by 1 base; junction bases not matched to a gene: 1. CDR1 is KGHSH and CDR2 is LQKENI in the germline V gene. The CDR3 covers 14 residues. The CDR3 DNA follows: TGTGCCAGCTCGACTAGCGTGAACACCGGGGAGCTGTTTTTT. It is translated as CASSTSVNTGELFF.

V is TRBV7-9 and J is TRBJ2-3, with D perhaps TRBD1 (5 bases). The CDR3 contains 16 residues. V was cut by 1 base and J by 3 bases, with 14 bases left in between. Germline V gene data show CDR1 as SEHNR and CDR2 as FQNEAQ (reference sequence). CDR3 nucleotide sequence: TGTGCCAGCAGCTTAGATTTGGGGCAGGTAACAGATACGCAGTATTTT. Protein sequence: CASSLDLGQVTDTQYF.

The rearrangement joins TRBV21-1 to TRBJ1-4; TRBD1, as called in the table, went unchecked against the DNA. TRBV21-1 is marked as a pseudogene. This CDR3 is built from 16 residues. CDR3 DNA sequence: TGTGCCAGCTACAAAGGAGGGGGCCCAGCTAATGAAAAACTGTTTTTT. Translating gives CASYKGGGPANEKLFF.

This chain uses TRBV27 with TRBJ1-5; a possible D gene is TRBD1 (6 bases). This CDR3 is 15 amino acids long. Germline V gene sequence: CDR1 MNHEY, CDR2 SMNVEV (reference sequence). V was shortened by 6 bases and J by 2 bases, with 14 bases between the two germline ends. The CDR3 here is CASSQGRSGNQPQHF. CDR3 coding DNA: TGTGCCAGCAGCCAGGGGAGGTCGGGCAATCAGCCCCAGCATTTT.

This clone appeared a single time. The J gene is TRBJ1-2, the V gene TRBV30; possible D gene TRBD1, 6 bases. CDR3 length equals 15 residues. Germline lookup yields CDR1 GTSNPN and CDR2 SVGIG (reference sequence). Trimming left V 0 bases short and J 4 bases short, with 15 bases between. DNA for the CDR3: TGTGCCTGGAGTGTACAGGGCTTGCTAGGCTATGGCTACACCTTC. Translation: CAWSVQGLLGYGYTF.

The chain employs TRBV28 and TRBJ2-7; 7 nucleotides agree with TRBD1. Unmatched junction bases numbered 13, after V lost 7 bases and J lost 4 bases. The CDR3 consists of 15 residues. Germline V gene data show CDR1 as MDHEN and CDR2 as SYDVKM. The CDR3 nucleotides read TGTGCCAGCACCCGCCGGTACAGGGGATTATACGAGCAGTACGTC. This encodes CASTRRYRGLYEQYV.

This chain links TRBV29-1 with TRBJ2-4, with 7 bases matching TRBD2. The J segment lost 1 base and the V segment lost 6 bases, leaving 9 bases of the junction unmatched. The length of the CDR3 is 15 residues. Germline V lookup: CDR1 SQVTM, CDR2 ANQGSEA. The CDR3 is CSVILADSAKNIQYF. CDR3 sequence (DNA): TGCAGCGTAATTCTAGCGGACTCGGCCAAAAACATTCAGTACTTC.

The gene calls are TRBV4-1 and TRBJ2-7; D remains unclear. The CDR3 covers 16 residues. CDR1 and CDR2 from the germline V gene are MGHRA and YSYEKL. V lost 1 base, J lost 5 bases, and 18 bases lay in between. The CDR3 DNA reads as TGCGCCAGCAGCCAAGTGCAACTCTTCGGGTTAGACGAGCAGTACTTC. This encodes CASSQVQLFGLDEQYF.

The chain is built from TRBV5-6 and TRBJ1-5; D not resolved. Trimming removed 4 bases at V and 0 bases at J, with 17 bases between. The CDR3 has 17 amino acids. The germline CDR1 and CDR2 sequences are SGHDT and YYEEEE. The CDR3 is CASSLSTSGVSNQPQHF. DNA of the CDR3: TGTGCCAGCAGCCTCTCAACCTCCGGGGTTAGCAATCAGCCCCAGCATTTT.

This chain joins TRBV27 and TRBJ2-7; D unresolved. V was cut by 2 bases and J by 0 bases, with 5 bases left in between. CDR3 length equals 13 residues. The germline V gene encodes CDR1 MNHEY and CDR2 SMNVEV (reference sequence). CDR3: CASSLQGSYEQYV. In nucleotides, the CDR3 is TGTGCCAGCAGTTTACAAGGCTCCTACGAGCAGTACGTC.

The genes are TRBV7-9 and TRBJ2-2; D call uncertain. CDR1 and CDR2 (germline): SEHNR, FQNEAQ (reference sequence). CDR3 size: 13 residues. The V end lost 5 bases, the J end lost 10 bases, and 14 bases lay between the germline ends. The CDR3 loop is CASSNGRTPELFF. CDR3 DNA sequence: TGTGCCAGCAGCAACGGACGGACCCCGGAGCTGTTTTTT.

The sample holds a few counts of this clone. The chain joins TRBV18 to TRBJ1-2; D perhaps matches TRBD1 (6 bases). The germline V gene encodes CDR1 KGHSH and CDR2 LQKENI. The CDR3 is 15 amino acids. Trimming cost V 2 bases and J 7 bases, with 17 bases left between them. The chain's CDR3 is CASSPREGGSVGYTF. Written as DNA, the CDR3 is TGTGCCAGCTCACCAAGAGAAGGGGGGTCGGTTGGCTACACCTTC.

This sequence joins TRBV6-1 and TRBJ1-5, with a possible D match to TRBD1 (6 bases). From germline, CDR1 is MNHNS and CDR2 SASEGT. This CDR3 region has 14 residues. The V gene lost 7 bases and the J gene lost 4 bases, with 14 bases spanning the gap. The CDR3 is CASTRGGSNQPQHF. The DNA of the CDR3 is TGTGCCAGCACTCGAGGGGGTTCTAATCAGCCCCAGCATTTT.

This rearrangement joins TRBV6-4 to TRBJ2-7; 12 bases match TRBD2. Germline trimming cut 0 bases from V and 6 bases from J; bases unmatched to any gene: 3. The CDR3 runs to 15 residues. CDR1 MRHNA and CDR2 SNTAGT come from the germline V gene. CDR3 region: CASSDSGLAGREQYV. The CDR3 bases are TGTGCCAGCAGTGACTCGGGACTAGCGGGTCGCGAGCAGTACGTC.

The rearrangement links TRBV5-6 to TRBJ1-2, with D tentatively TRBD1 (5 bases). The germline gives CDR1 SGHDT, CDR2 YYEEEE. Between the trimmed V and J ends, which lost 3 bases and 5 bases, there was a span of 14 bases. This CDR3 comprises 14 residues. The CDR3 loop is CASSSGSVVYGYTF. CDR3 nucleotides: TGTGCCAGCAGCTCAGGGTCAGTGGTGTATGGCTACACCTTC. Filled out from reference TRBV5-6 and TRBJ1-2, the complete variable domain reads DAGVTQSPTHLIKTRGQQVTLRCSPKSGHDTVSWYQQALGQGPQFIFQYYEEEERQRGNFPDRFSGHQFPNYSSELNVNALLLGDSALYLCASSSGSVVYGYTFGSGTRLTVV.

The chain uses TRBV10-3 and TRBJ1-5; D not resolved. The germline gives CDR1 ENHRY, CDR2 SYGVKD. The length of the CDR3 is 13 residues. V lost 8 bases and J 3 bases, leaving 11 bases between the germline ends. CDR3 region: CAIGREINQPQHF. The CDR3 bases are TGTGCCATCGGAAGGGAGATCAATCAGCCCCAGCATTTT.

V usage is TRBV5-6 and J usage is TRBJ2-3; D not resolved. Germline V CDR1 and CDR2: SGHDT, YYEEEE. V shed 4 bases and J shed 2 bases, with 14 bases lying between them. The CDR3 totals 15 residues. For the CDR3, the DNA is TGTGCCAGCAGCGCCACCGGGTCCCACACAGATACGCAGTATTTT. Translating it yields CASSATGSHTDTQYF. Complete variable domain (other parts from reference TRBV5-6 and TRBJ2-3): DAGVTQSPTHLIKTRGQQVTLRCSPKSGHDTVSWYQQALGQGPQFIFQYYEEEERQRGNFPDRFSGHQFPNYSSELNVNALLLGDSALYLCASSATGSHTDTQYFGPGTRLTVL.